This T cell receptor (beta chain) is drawn from a study of blood T cell repertoires in COVID-19. Across the study: Acute and convalescent COVID-19 samples came from the United States, Italy and Spain.

The length of the CDR3 is 15 residues. CDR1 SGHRS and CDR2 YFSETQ come from the germline V gene. V lost 0 bases and J 0 bases, leaving 9 bases between the germline ends. Only in-frame clones appear in the TCRdb table, and some are missing; sequencing was by immunoSEQ multiplex PCR. The sample contains about 270,000 clones, more than 75% of which appear only once. Across about two dozen US areas, participants ranged in age from roughly 18 to 95 years. Participant reports of clinical history set cohort assignment. Sequenced material: PBMCs or T cells enriched from blood (not recorded which). This clonotype was sampled from a woman in her 40s with acute COVID-19. This chain links TRBV5-1 with TRBJ1-1, with D unclear. The CDR3 region has the DNA TGCGCCAGCAGCTTGGGTGAGCGAATGAACACTGAAGCTTTCTTT. This codes for CASSLGERMNTEAFF.